The source of this TCR beta chain is a study of cytomegalovirus exposure and HLA in healthy donors. The method was immunoSEQ multiplex PCR; TCRdb's version includes in-frame clones alone and lacks a portion of them. The sample carries 150,000 or so clones, around 93% recorded once. As regards this clone: Its target is unknown.

Overall study findings and caveats: The study labeled 150 to 200 TCR beta chains cytomegalovirus-associated. Reportedly, diagnosis of cytomegalovirus status by the classifier showed high specificity and sensitivity.

The validation cohort, a group of 120 subjects, included the donors and was separate from the approximately 700-subject first cohort. The sequence derives from a man aged 18 to 35 in good health and CMV-seropositive. The specimen sequenced was PBMCs.

The CDR3 coding sequence is TGTGCCAGCAGCTCTCCGGGACAGGGGGCCAATGAGCAGTTCTTC. Translation: CASSSPGQGANEQFF. J is TRBJ2-1 and V is TRBV7-9; TRBD1 matches at 12 bases. Germline-derived CDR1 and CDR2 are SEHNR and FQNEAQ (reference sequence). The CDR3 contains 15 residues. The junction had 4 bases not matched to a gene; V was cut back by 4 bases and J by 6 bases.